This T cell receptor (beta chain) stems from a study of T cell clonotyping in hematopoietic cell transplantation. About this clone: Its antigen remains unknown.

Study results and caveats: No sorting was done, leaving CD4 and CD8 contributions mixed. Graft donor and pretransplant recipient Inverse Simpson Index values predicted broader posttransplant TCR diversity. After transplant, recipient diversity fell while pathologically expanded clonotypes grew through day 180.

There are 18 residues in the CDR3. The V and J ends lost 0 bases and 4 bases, in that order; junction bases with no gene match: 12. Germline assignment: CDR1 SGHRS and CDR2 YFSETQ. Recipient blood drawn about 28 days pretransplant and days 30, 100, 180 after. The assay was immunoSEQ multiplex PCR, and TCRdb's table has in-frame clones only and misses some. Among approximately 4,200 clones listed, 95% were seen once. This TCR derives from a male patient aged 45-59 years who had an allogeneic stem cell transplant from a related donor, so the T cells may come from the graft donor. Some clones in this sample may be carry-over from other donors' samples. The material sequenced was PBMCs, taken 30 days after allogeneic stem cell transplant. V usage is TRBV5-1 and J usage is TRBJ1-1, with 10 bases matching TRBD1. The chain's CDR3 is CASSLAGTGEAWSTEAFF. CDR3 DNA sequence: TGCGCCAGCAGCTTGGCTGGGACAGGGGAGGCTTGGAGCACTGAAGCTTTCTTT.